This passage covers 22 T cell receptor beta chains from one sample sequenced in a study of cytomegalovirus exposure and HLA in healthy donors. Clones were sequenced by immunoSEQ multiplex PCR, and TCRdb holds only the in-frame ones, with some missing. The sample contains around 100,000 clones, about 95% of which appear only once. Sequenced input: PBMCs. The source of these receptors is a woman aged 18-35 years in good health and CMV-seronegative.

V is TRBV7-9 and J is TRBJ1-1; TRBD1 is a possible D gene (5 bases). Germline CDR1 and CDR2: SEHNR and FQNEAQ (reference sequence). V lost 7 bases and J 7 bases, leaving 19 bases between the germline ends. This CDR3 has 14 amino acids. DNA of the CDR3: TGTGCCAGCACCTCTACGACCCAGACAGATGAAGCTTTCTTT. It yields the protein CASTSTTQTDEAFF.

J is TRBJ1-4 and V is TRBV7-2; a weak D match, TRBD1 (5 bases). This CDR3 region has 16 residues. Deletions cut 5 bases from V and 6 bases from J, with 19 bases between. Germline CDR1 and CDR2: SGHTA and FQGNSA. The CDR3 is CASSLDSRVGDEKLFF. The CDR3 region has the DNA TGTGCCAGCAGCCTAGACAGCAGGGTAGGGGATGAAAAACTGTTTTTT.

The gene calls are TRBV10-3 and TRBJ2-6, with D perhaps matching TRBD2 (5 bases). With 7 bases removed from V and 4 bases from J, the gap between germline ends came to 11 bases. The germline V gene encodes CDR1 ENHRY and CDR2 SYGVKD. This CDR3 comprises 14 residues. This CDR3 is CAITRARGANVLTF. In DNA form, the CDR3 reads TGTGCCATCACGAGGGCGCGAGGGGCCAACGTCCTGACTTTC.

The chain is built from TRBV9 and TRBJ1-2; possibly TRBD1 for D (5 bases). Germline V gene lookup returns CDR1 SGDLS and CDR2 YYNGEE. Trimming stripped 5 bases from V and 8 bases from J, with 16 bases between. This CDR3 comprises 13 residues. The CDR3 is CASSMPGGGGYTF. For the CDR3, the DNA is TGTGCCAGCAGTATGCCGGGGGGAGGCGGCTACACCTTC.

The CDR3 bases are TGTGCCAGCAGCAAAGGGGGACAGGACTACTCCTACGAGCAGTACTTC. Protein: CASSKGGQDYSYEQYF. The chain joins TRBV21-1 to TRBJ2-7; the table calls TRBD1, which could not be checked here. TRBV21-1 is noted as a pseudogene. The CDR3 runs to 16 residues.

This rearrangement joins TRBV5-5 to TRBJ2-7; D gene uncertain. The V gene's germline CDR1 is SGHKS and CDR2 YYEKEE (reference sequence). This CDR3 has 15 residues. V was trimmed by 1 base and J by 1 base, leaving 12 bases between them. The CDR3 DNA reads TGTGCCAGCAGCTTGTTTGGCAGGTCATCCTACGAGCAGTACTTC. Its translation: CASSLFGRSSYEQYF.

V usage is TRBV19 and J usage is TRBJ1-6; D gene unclear. V lost 3 bases, J lost 9 bases, and 12 bases lay in between. The CDR3 totals 14 residues. The V gene's germline CDR1 is LNHDA and CDR2 SQIVND (reference sequence). The CDR3 reads CASSILGGGSPLHF. The CDR3 nucleotides are TGTGCCAGTAGTATTCTCGGAGGCGGTTCACCCCTCCACTTT.

This chain links TRBV15 with TRBJ2-7; D perhaps matches TRBD2 (6 bases). The V end was cut by 5 bases, the J end by 0 bases, with 11 bases between. Germline lookup yields CDR1 LNHNV and CDR2 YYDKDF (reference sequence). This CDR3 region has 14 residues. The CDR3 is CATSFGTGSYEQYF. CDR3 sequence (DNA): TGTGCCACCAGCTTTGGGACTGGCTCCTACGAGCAGTACTTC.

The V and J genes are TRBV4-1 and TRBJ2-3; 8 nucleotides match TRBD2. The CDR3 is 15 amino acids. Germline trimming cut 2 bases from V and 1 base from J; bases unmatched to any gene: 2. Germline CDR1 and CDR2: MGHRA and YSYEKL. The CDR3 DNA reads as TGCGCCAGCAGCCAAACTAGCGGACGCACAGATACGCAGTATTTT. Translated: CASSQTSGRTDTQYF.

The rearrangement links TRBV4-1 to TRBJ2-7; 8 nucleotides match TRBD1. The CDR3 has 13 residues. Trimming at V came to 3 bases and at J to 5 bases, leaving 3 bases not matched to a gene. CDR1 is MGHRA, CDR2 YSYEKL, per germline. CDR3 nucleotides: TGCGCCAGCAGCCACGAGACAGGGGACGAGCAGTACTTC. This encodes CASSHETGDEQYF.

The CDR3 spells CASSLVVSTDTQYF. The CDR3 nucleotides read TGCGCCAGCAGCTTGGTAGTCAGCACAGATACGCAGTATTTT. The V and J genes are TRBV5-1 and TRBJ2-3, with unresolved D. Germline values: CDR1 SGHRS, CDR2 YFSETQ. This CDR3 contains 14 residues. The ends were cut back, 0 bases at V and 0 bases at J, with 5 bases in the middle.

The chain has TRBV4-1 and TRBJ1-1, with D possibly TRBD1 on 5 matching bases. CDR1 MGHRA and CDR2 YSYEKL come from the germline V gene. The V and J ends lost 1 base and 6 bases respectively, with 15 bases between them. The CDR3 consists of 15 residues. The DNA of the CDR3 is TGCGCCAGCAGCCAAGTTCCGACGGGGGGAGCTGAAGCTTTCTTT. Its protein is CASSQVPTGGAEAFF.

The chain couples TRBV15 to TRBJ2-4; 10 bases are a match to TRBD1. Trimming removed 8 bases from V and 2 bases from J; junction bases left unmatched: 6. Germline CDR1 is LNHNV and CDR2 is YYDKDF (reference sequence). The CDR3 length is 15 residues. CDR3 sequence reads: CATAGTGVTKNIQYF. CDR3 nucleotides: TGTGCCACCGCCGGGACAGGGGTGACCAAAAACATTCAGTACTTC.

J is TRBJ1-5 and V is TRBV7-9; no firm D call. CDR3 length equals 15 residues. V was shortened by 2 bases and J by 3 bases, with 11 bases between the two germline ends. Per the germline V gene, CDR1 is SEHNR and CDR2 is FQNEAQ (reference sequence). The CDR3 DNA sequence: TGTGCCAGCAGCTTATCGGGGTCGTACAATCAGCCCCAGCATTTT. Translated, it gives CASSLSGSYNQPQHF. Using reference TRBV7-9 and TRBJ1-5 for the parts outside the CDR3, the full variable domain is DTGVSQNPRHKITKRGQNVTFRCDPISEHNRLYWYRQTLGQGPEFLTYFQNEAQLEKSRLLSDRFSAERPKGSFSTLEIQRTEQGDSAMYLCASSLSGSYNQPQHFGDGTRLSIL.

This chain connects TRBV7-6 to TRBJ2-2, with TRBD2 matching over 10 bases. The germline V gene has CDR1 SGHVS and CDR2 FNYEAQ. There are 17 residues in the CDR3. Trimming took 3 bases from V and 1 from J; bases not matched to a gene: 5. The CDR3 DNA follows: TGTGCCAGCAGCTTTGCTCCTAGCGGGGGGAACACCGGGGAGCTGTTTTTT. As protein: CASSFAPSGGNTGELFF.

This chain joins TRBV7-9 and TRBJ1-1, with 8 bases lining up with TRBD1. The germline V gene has CDR1 SEHNR and CDR2 FQNEAQ (reference sequence). The CDR3 covers 16 residues. The V and J ends lost 2 bases and 2 bases, in that order; junction bases with no gene match: 7. CDR3 residues: CASSLFSGQGNTEAFF. The DNA for the CDR3 is TGTGCCAGCAGCTTATTTTCCGGACAGGGAAACACTGAAGCTTTCTTT.

The chain combines TRBV5-6 with TRBJ1-5, with unresolved D. The CDR3 runs 16 residues. Trimming took off 0 bases at V and 3 bases at J, with 13 bases between the two ends. The V gene's germline CDR1 is SGHDT and CDR2 YYEEEE. This chain's CDR3 is CASSLEASTPNQPQHF. The DNA for the CDR3 is TGTGCCAGCAGCTTGGAGGCTAGCACCCCCAATCAGCCCCAGCATTTT.

The rearrangement joins TRBV2 to TRBJ1-6, with D hard to call. The CDR3 is made up of 13 amino acids. Germline V gene sequence: CDR1 SNHLY, CDR2 FYNNEI. V was trimmed by 3 bases and J by 5 bases, leaving 5 bases between them. This CDR3 reads CASSDQDNSPLHF. DNA for the CDR3: TGTGCCAGCAGTGACCAGGATAATTCACCCCTCCACTTT.

V gene TRBV7-9 combines with J gene TRBJ2-2; D is uncertain. Germline assignment: CDR1 SEHNR and CDR2 FQNEAQ (reference sequence). Deletions cut 5 bases from V and 3 bases from J, with 4 bases between. The CDR3 sequence is 12 residues long. In DNA, the CDR3 is TGTGCCAGCAGCCCTTACACCGGGGAGCTGTTTTTT. This codes for CASSPYTGELFF.

The rearrangement joins TRBV9 to TRBJ1-2, with 8 bases matching TRBD1. The CDR3 consists of 16 residues. Germline V lookup: CDR1 SGDLS, CDR2 YYNGEE. V trimming: 0 bases; J trimming: 4 bases; junction bases outside the gene matches: 8. The CDR3 DNA reads as TGTGCCAGCAGCGTAGACAAGGACAGGGCCGGCTATGGCTACACCTTC. Translating gives CASSVDKDRAGYGYTF.

The genes are TRBV28 and TRBJ2-3; TRBD2 agrees at 7 bases. The ends lost 2 bases at V and 14 bases at J; junction bases unmatched: 7. Germline CDR1 and CDR2: MDHEN and SYDVKM. CDR3 length equals 12 residues. CDR3 nucleotides: TGTGCCAGCAGTTTACAGCGGGAAAGGTGGTATTTT. Protein sequence: CASSLQRERWYF.

The chain couples TRBV7-9 to TRBJ1-1; TRBD1 aligns across 9 bases. Germline assignment: CDR1 SEHNR and CDR2 FQNEAQ (reference sequence). This CDR3 has 16 amino acids. The J segment lost 0 bases and the V segment lost 4 bases, leaving 6 bases of the junction unmatched. DNA of the CDR3: TGTGCCAGCAGCTCAGAGGGACAGGGACTGAACACTGAAGCTTTCTTT. Its translation: CASSSEGQGLNTEAFF.